This T cell receptor (beta chain) is from a study of cytomegalovirus exposure and HLA in healthy donors. Donors sampled were nominally healthy, though unrecorded immune exposures were likely. In the PCR, 60 Vbeta and 13 Jbeta primers were used. Here immunoSEQ multiplex PCR was the method, and the copy in TCRdb shows in-frame clones only, minus some. The table has about 43,000 clones, roughly half seen once. Findings and limits, study-wide: Common viral pathogens (according to a later analysis) appeared linked to several of the most significant clusters. A likely sequencing artifact accounted for one observed cluster of highly shared sequence variants.

On this clone itself: The antigen is unknown.

Germline V CDR1 and CDR2: MDHEN, SYDVKM. V was clipped by 6 bases and J by 6 bases, with 11 bases between them. The length of the CDR3 is 12 residues. The clonotype originates from a man aged 60 to 69 in good health and CMV-seronegative. The chain links TRBV28 to TRBJ1-2; no clear D gene. Sequenced input: PBMCs. The CDR3 here is CASRESLDGYTF. CDR3 DNA sequence: TGTGCCAGCAGGGAGAGCCTGGATGGCTACACCTTC.